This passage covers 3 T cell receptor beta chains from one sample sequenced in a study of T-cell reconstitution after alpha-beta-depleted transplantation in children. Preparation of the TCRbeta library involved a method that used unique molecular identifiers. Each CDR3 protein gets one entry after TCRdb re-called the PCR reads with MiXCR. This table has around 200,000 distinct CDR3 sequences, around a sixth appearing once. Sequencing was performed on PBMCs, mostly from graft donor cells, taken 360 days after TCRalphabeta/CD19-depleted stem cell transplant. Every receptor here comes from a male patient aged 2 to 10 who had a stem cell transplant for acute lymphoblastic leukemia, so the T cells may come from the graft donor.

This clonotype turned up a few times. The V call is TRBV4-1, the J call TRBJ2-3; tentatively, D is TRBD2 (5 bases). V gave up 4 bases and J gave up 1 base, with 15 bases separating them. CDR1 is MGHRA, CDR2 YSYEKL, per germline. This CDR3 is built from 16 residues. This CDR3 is CASSPNGGPRTDTQYF. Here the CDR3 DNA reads TGCGCCAGCAGCCCGAACGGAGGACCCCGCACAGATACGCAGTATTTT.

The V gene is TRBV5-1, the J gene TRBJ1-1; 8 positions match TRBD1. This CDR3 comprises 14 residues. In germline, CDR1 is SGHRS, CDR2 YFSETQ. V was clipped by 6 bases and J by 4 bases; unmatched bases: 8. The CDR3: CASNPGTGGTEAFF. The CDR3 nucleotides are TGCGCCAGCAACCCGGGGACAGGCGGCACTGAAGCTTTCTTT. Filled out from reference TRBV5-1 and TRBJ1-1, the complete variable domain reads KAGVTQTPRYLIKTRGQQVTLSCSPISGHRSVSWYQQTPGQGLQFLFEYFSETQRNKGNFPGRFSGRQFSNSRSEMNVSTLELGDSALYLCASNPGTGGTEAFFGQGTRLTVV.

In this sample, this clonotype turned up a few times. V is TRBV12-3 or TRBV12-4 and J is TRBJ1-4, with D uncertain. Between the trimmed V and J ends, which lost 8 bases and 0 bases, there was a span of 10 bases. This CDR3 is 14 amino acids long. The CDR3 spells CASGSVATNEKLFF. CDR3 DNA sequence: TGTGCCAGCGGGTCAGTTGCAACTAATGAAAAACTGTTTTTT.